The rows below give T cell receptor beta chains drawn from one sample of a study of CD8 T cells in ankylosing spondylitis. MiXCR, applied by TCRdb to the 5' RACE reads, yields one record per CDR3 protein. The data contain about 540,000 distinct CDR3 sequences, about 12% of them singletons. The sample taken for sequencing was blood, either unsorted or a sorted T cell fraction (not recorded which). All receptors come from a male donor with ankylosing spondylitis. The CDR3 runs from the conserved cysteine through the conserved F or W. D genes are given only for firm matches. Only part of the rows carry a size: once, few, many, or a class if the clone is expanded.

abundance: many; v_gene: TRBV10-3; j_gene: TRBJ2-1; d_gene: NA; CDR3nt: TGTGCCATCAGTGCGTTCTCCCTTGTTTTTAGCCATGAGCAGTTCTTC; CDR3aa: CAISAFSLVFSHEQFF
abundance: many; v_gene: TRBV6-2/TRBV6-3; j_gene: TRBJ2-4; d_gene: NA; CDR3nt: TGTGCCAGCAGTTTCCTGGCCGGGACACTTGGAGAAAACATTCAGTACTTC; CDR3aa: CASSFLAGTLGENIQYF
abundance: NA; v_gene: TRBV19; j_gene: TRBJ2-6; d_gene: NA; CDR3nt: TGTGCCAGTAGTACTTGGGGATCCGGGGCCAACGTCCTGACTTTC; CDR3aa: CASSTWGSGANVLTF
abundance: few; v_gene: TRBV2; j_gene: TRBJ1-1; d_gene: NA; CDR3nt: TGTGCCAGCAGTGATGACGGGGGAAGGGGGTACACTGAAGCTTTCTTT; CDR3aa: CASSDDGGRGYTEAFF
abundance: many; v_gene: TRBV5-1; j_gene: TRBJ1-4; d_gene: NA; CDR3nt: TGCGCCAGCAGCGTGGACAGAGGAAATGAAAAACTGTTTTTT; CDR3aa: CASSVDRGNEKLFF
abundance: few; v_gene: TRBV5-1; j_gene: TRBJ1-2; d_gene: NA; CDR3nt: TGCGCCAGCGGCCTGCCTACAGGTGACGGCTACACCTTC; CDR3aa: CASGLPTGDGYTF
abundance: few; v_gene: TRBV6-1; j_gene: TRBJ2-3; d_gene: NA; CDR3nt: TGTGCCACCCAGAGGGGGTCAGATACGCAGTATTTT; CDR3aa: CATQRGSDTQYF
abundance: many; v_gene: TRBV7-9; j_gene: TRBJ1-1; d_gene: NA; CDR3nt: TGTGCCAACACGGACGGGGCGGGCACTGAAGCTTTCTTT; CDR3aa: CANTDGAGTEAFF
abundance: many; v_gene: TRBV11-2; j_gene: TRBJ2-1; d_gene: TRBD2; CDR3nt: TGTGCCTCCGTGAGAGGGACTACCTACAATGAGCAGTTCTTC; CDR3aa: CASVRGTTYNEQFF
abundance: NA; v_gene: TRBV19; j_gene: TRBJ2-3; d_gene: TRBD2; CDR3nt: TGTGCCAGTAGTATAATTGCGGGAGGCACAGATACGCAGTATTTT; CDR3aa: CASSIIAGGTDTQYF
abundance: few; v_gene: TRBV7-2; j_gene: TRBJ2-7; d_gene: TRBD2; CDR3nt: TGTGCCAGCAGCTTAGCGCCTAGCGGGAGCGAGCAGTACTTC; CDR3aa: CASSLAPSGSEQYF
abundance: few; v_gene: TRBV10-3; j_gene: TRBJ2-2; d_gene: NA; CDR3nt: TGTGCCATCAGGAAAAGGGCCGAGACAGGGAACACCGGGGAGCTGTTTTTT; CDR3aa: CAIRKRAETGNTGELFF
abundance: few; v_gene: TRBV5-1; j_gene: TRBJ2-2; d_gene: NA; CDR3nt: TGCGCCAGCATACAGGGTCCCTCGAACACCGGGGAGCTGTTTTTT; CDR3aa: CASIQGPSNTGELFF
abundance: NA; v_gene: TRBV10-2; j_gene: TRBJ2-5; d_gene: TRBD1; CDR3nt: TGCGCCAGCAGTCGTGTTACAGGGGGCTGGGGAGAGACCCAGTACTTC; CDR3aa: CASSRVTGGWGETQYF
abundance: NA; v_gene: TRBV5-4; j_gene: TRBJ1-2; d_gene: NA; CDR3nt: TGTGCCAGCAGTCACAGGAACAACTATGGCTACACCTTC; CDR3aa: CASSHRNNYGYTF
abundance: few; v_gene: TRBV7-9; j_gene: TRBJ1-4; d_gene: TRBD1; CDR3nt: TGTGCCAGCAGCTACCGACAGGGGGCCGCAACTAATGAAAAACTGTTTTTT; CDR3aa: CASSYRQGAATNEKLFF
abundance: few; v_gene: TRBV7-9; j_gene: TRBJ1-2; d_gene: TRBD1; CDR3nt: TGTGCCAGCAGCTTTGGGACAGGGCCCGGTTATGGCTACACCTTC; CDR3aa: CASSFGTGPGYGYTF
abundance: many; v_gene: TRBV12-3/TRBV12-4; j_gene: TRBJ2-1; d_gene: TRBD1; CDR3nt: TGTGCCAGCAGTCTCTCAGGGGGCTCCTACAATGAGCAGTTCTTC; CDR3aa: CASSLSGGSYNEQFF
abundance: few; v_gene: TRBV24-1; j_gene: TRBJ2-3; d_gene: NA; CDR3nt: TGTGCCACCAGTGACCCACAGGGTTCTGGAGATACGCAGTATTTT; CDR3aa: CATSDPQGSGDTQYF
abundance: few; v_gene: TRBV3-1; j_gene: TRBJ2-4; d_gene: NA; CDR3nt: TGTGCCAGCAGCCAAGTGGGGGGATCAGGGGCCAAAAACATTCAGTACTTC; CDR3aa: CASSQVGGSGAKNIQYF
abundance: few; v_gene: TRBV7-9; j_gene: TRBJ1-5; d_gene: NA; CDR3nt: TGTGCCAGCAGCCCTCTTAGCGGCAATCAGCCCCAGCATTTT; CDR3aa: CASSPLSGNQPQHF
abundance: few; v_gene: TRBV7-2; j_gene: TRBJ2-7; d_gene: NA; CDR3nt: TGTGCCAGCGGGGACTCCTTGGACTGGAGCTCCTACGAGCAGTACTTC; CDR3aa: CASGDSLDWSSYEQYF
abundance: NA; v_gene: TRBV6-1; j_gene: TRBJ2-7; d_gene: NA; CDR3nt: TGTGCCAGCAGTGAACGGGGGCCGGTAGACGAGCAGTACTTC; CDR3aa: CASSERGPVDEQYF
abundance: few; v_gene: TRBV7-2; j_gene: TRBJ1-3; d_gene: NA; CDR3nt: TGTGCCAGCAGCTTAGATGCGGGAGCCACCATATATTTT; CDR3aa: CASSLDAGATIYF